This T cell receptor beta chain stems from a study of T cell repertoires in cytomegalovirus infection (dated by TCRdb to the late 2010s). At the level of the whole study: Alongside well-studied HLA-B-restricted epitopes, the peptide stimulations were aimed at recently identified HLA-C-restricted CMV epitopes, whose presentation resists viral immunomodulation. Donor HLA type was relevant to the analysis, because carriage of CMV infection together with the matching HLA type was indicated by public TCR beta signatures.

This clonotype was counted a few times. Its cognate antigen has yet to be identified. Germline and junction disagree at one end, which may indicate a read error. Sequenced using an Illumina HiSeq 1500. TCRdb cleaned the public reads at Q25 with fastp, built clones with MiXCR and kept in-frame beta chains. Rows are combined by CDR3 protein, so each entry shows the most common genes and DNA. This sample lists 640,000 or so distinct CDR3 sequences; 33% were detected once. The top ten clonotypes cover around a sixth of the sample. Summary of the overall study and its limitations: Carriers of CMV infection plus the relevant HLA type were discriminated by the cumulative frequency of public TCR beta family members in the study cohort and in an independent 352-donor cohort. The ex vivo response was dominated by HLA-C-restricted CMV-specific TCR beta clonotypes, which also provided the single most frequent clonotype in two of eight donors.

The label giving this sample's treatment or condition can be read as: in vitro stimulation with specific CMV peptide epitopes to enrich CMV-specific T cells. The sample was cultured PBMCs, taken from culture after CMV antigen stimulation. This TCR derives from a human donor in good health (CMV status not recorded). Some clones in this sample may be carry-over from other donors' samples.

The sequenced DNA is TGCAGTGCGAGAGGAGCTGAGGAGGGCTACACCTTC. It encodes CSARGAEEGYTF. The rearrangement combines TRBV20-1 with TRBJ1-2, with no confident D gene call. The germline V gene (reference sequence) yields DFQATT for CDR1 and SNEGSKA for CDR2. The CDR3, cysteine through phenylalanine, is 12 amino acids long. Only CDR3 DNA remains: 36 bases, in frame from the first base.